These 5 T cell receptor beta chains share one sample of origin, sequenced in a study of T cell responses to AZD1222 COVID-19 vaccine. The assay was immunoSEQ multiplex PCR, and TCRdb's table has in-frame clones only and misses some. Among 87,000 or so clones listed, approximately 88% were seen once. Source: peripheral blood, taken on day 0 of AZD1222 vaccination. Receptors originate from an adult in good health.

This chain connects TRBV19 to TRBJ1-1; perhaps TRBD1 as D (6 bases). This CDR3 comprises 14 residues. V was trimmed by 5 bases and J by 2 bases, leaving 12 bases between them. Germline CDR1 reads LNHDA; CDR2 reads SQIVND (reference sequence). The CDR3 DNA sequence: TGTGCCAGTAGTCCCGGGGGGGCCAACACTGAAGCTTTCTTT. It codes for CASSPGGANTEAFF.

The chain is built from TRBV9 and TRBJ1-3, with D unclear. The CDR3 spans 13 residues. Trimming shortened V by 3 bases and J by 0 bases, and 4 bases separated the two germline ends. Germline-derived CDR1 and CDR2 are SGDLS and YYNGEE. In DNA form, the CDR3 reads TGTGCCAGCAGCGAGGGCTCTGGAAACACCATATATTTT. Its protein is CASSEGSGNTIYF. The full variable domain, in which reference TRBV9 and TRBJ1-3 provide the parts outside the CDR3, is DSGVTQTPKHLITATGQRVTLRCSPRSGDLSVYWYQQSLDQGLQFLIQYYNGEERAKGNILERFSAQQFPDLHSELNLSSLELGDSALYFCASSEGSGNTIYFGEGSWLTVV.

The chain links TRBV5-4 to TRBJ1-2, with D unclear. The germline CDR1 and CDR2 sequences are SGHNT and YYREEE (reference sequence). The CDR3 has 13 residues. V gave up 1 base and J gave up 5 bases, with 9 bases separating them. CDR3 sequence: CASSLNREYGYTF. DNA for the CDR3: TGTGCCAGCAGCTTGAACCGGGAGTATGGCTACACCTTC.

J is TRBJ2-7 and V is TRBV9, with D possibly TRBD2 on 5 matching bases. CDR1 is SGDLS and CDR2 is YYNGEE in the germline V gene. Deletions cut 0 bases from V and 2 bases from J, with 9 bases between. The CDR3 contains 14 residues. Here the CDR3 reads CASSVGEGPYEQYF. The CDR3 DNA reads as TGTGCCAGCAGCGTAGGTGAGGGCCCCTACGAGCAGTACTTC. The entire variable domain, with the rest obtained from reference TRBV9 and TRBJ2-7, is as follows: DSGVTQTPKHLITATGQRVTLRCSPRSGDLSVYWYQQSLDQGLQFLIQYYNGEERAKGNILERFSAQQFPDLHSELNLSSLELGDSALYFCASSVGEGPYEQYFGPGTRLTVT.

This clone was detected once. V and J are TRBV4-2 and TRBJ1-1; no clear D. V lost 4 bases, J lost 4 bases, and 7 bases lay in between. This CDR3 is built from 12 residues. In germline, CDR1 is LGHNA, CDR2 YNFKEQ. The CDR3 DNA reads as TGTGCCAGCAGCCTAGGAATCACTGAAGCTTTCTTT. Its translation: CASSLGITEAFF.